Below, 2 T cell receptor beta chains from the same sample are listed, as sequenced in a study of shared clonotypes between healthy human individuals. Assay: immunoSEQ multiplex PCR; the TCRdb copy retains only in-frame clones and omits some. The sample has hundreds of thousands of clones; 80% to 95% are singletons. Cells designated naive CD8 were CD45RO-negative and were positively selected for CCR7, with terminally differentiated effector memory CD45RA+ cells excluded. The sequenced sample was naive CD8+ T cells sorted from blood. These receptors were obtained from a man aged 25-45 years in good health.

V is TRBV11-2 and J is TRBJ2-7; D not certain. In germline, CDR1 is SGHAT, CDR2 FQNNGV. This CDR3 has 14 residues. V dropped 4 bases and J dropped 0 bases, with 10 bases sitting between them. The CDR3 loop reads CASSSPGHSYEQYF. CDR3 bases: TGTGCCAGCAGCTCCCCGGGTCACTCCTACGAGCAGTACTTC.

The V call is TRBV4-3, the J call TRBJ2-2; the match to TRBD1 covers 7 bases. CDR3 length equals 16 residues. The germline V gene has CDR1 LGHNA and CDR2 YSLEER. J was trimmed by 4 bases and V by 0 bases; bases with no gene match: 5. This CDR3 is CASSQDYRGPTGELFF. The CDR3 DNA is TGCGCCAGCAGCCAAGATTATAGGGGGCCCACCGGGGAGCTGTTTTTT.